This entry describes one T cell receptor beta chain. Its antigen is as yet unknown. This entry is derived from a study of STAT5B mutations in CD4+ large granular lymphocyte leukemia. Overall study findings and caveats: 8/27 top patient clones versus 2/35 control clones were TRBV06-family. Without HLA matching, higher CD4+ than CD8+ T-LGLL clonality could reflect small sample size. Patient CD4-sorted repertoires looked more clonal than healthy CD4+ repertoires, even without putative leukemic clones.

This CDR3 spans 14 amino acids. Germline values: CDR1 SQVTM, CDR2 ANQGSEA. V dropped 2 bases and J dropped 9 bases, with 17 bases sitting between them. Sequencing was at survey level. The data were produced by immunoSEQ multiplex PCR, yet TCRdb's version contains in-frame clones alone and is incomplete. The sample carries about 30,000 clones, more than 60% recorded once. The V gene is TRBV29-1, the J gene TRBJ2-4; TRBD2 is a possible D gene (5 bases). This clonotype originated in a human donor in good health. The sample was CD4+ T cells from blood buffy coats. For the CDR3, the DNA is TGCAGCGTTGAAATCGGGAAGAGTCGAGTCATTCAGTACTTC. Translating it yields CSVEIGKSRVIQYF.